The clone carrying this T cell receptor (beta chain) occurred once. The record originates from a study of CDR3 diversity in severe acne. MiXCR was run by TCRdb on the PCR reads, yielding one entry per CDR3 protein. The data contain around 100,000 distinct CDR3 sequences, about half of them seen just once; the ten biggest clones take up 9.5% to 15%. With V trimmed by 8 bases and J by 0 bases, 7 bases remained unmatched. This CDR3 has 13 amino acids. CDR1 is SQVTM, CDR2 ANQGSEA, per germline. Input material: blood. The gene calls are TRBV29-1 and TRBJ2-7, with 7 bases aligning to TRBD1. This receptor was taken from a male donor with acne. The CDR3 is CSLGGLSSYEQYF. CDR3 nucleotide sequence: TGCAGCTTAGGGGGCCTCAGCTCCTACGAGCAGTACTTC.